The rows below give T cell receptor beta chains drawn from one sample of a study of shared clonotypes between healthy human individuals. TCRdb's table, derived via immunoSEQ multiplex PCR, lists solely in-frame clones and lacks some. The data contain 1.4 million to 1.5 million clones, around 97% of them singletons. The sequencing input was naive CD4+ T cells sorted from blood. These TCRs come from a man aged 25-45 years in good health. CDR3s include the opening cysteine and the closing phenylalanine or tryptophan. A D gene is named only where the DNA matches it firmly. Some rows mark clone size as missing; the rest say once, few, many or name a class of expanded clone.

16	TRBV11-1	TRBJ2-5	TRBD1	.	CASSLAGDRDQETQYF	TGTGCCAGCAGCTTAGCGGGAGACAGGGACCAAGAGACCCAGTACTTC
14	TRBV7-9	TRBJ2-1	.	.	CASSFLRTDNEQFF	TGTGCCAGCAGCTTTTTAAGGACCGACAATGAGCAGTTCTTC
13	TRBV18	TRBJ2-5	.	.	CASSPTIQETQYF	TGTGCCAGCTCACCGACTATCCAAGAGACCCAGTACTTC
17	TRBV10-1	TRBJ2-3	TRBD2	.	CASSESWSSGRWDTQYF	TGCGCCAGCAGTGAGTCGTGGAGTAGCGGGAGGTGGGATACGCAGTATTTT
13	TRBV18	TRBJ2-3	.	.	CASSPTPTDTQYF	TGTGCCAGCTCACCGACCCCTACAGATACGCAGTATTTT
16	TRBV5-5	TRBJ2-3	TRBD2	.	CASSLDLAGGLDTQYF	TGTGCCAGCAGCTTGGACCTAGCGGGCGGACTAGATACGCAGTATTTT
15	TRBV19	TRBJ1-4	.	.	CASSSPLGHGEKLFF	TGTGCCAGTAGTAGCCCACTCGGACACGGAGAAAAACTGTTTTTT
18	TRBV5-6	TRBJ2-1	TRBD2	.	CASSLIRGGAGSYNEQFF	TGTGCCAGCAGCCTCATCCGCGGGGGGGCCGGCTCCTACAATGAGCAGTTCTTC
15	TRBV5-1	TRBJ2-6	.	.	CASSKNRAGANVLTF	TGCGCCAGCAGCAAAAACAGGGCTGGGGCCAACGTCCTGACTTTC
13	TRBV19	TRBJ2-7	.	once	CASREGAFYEQYF	TGTGCCAGTAGGGAGGGGGCGTTCTACGAGCAGTACTTC
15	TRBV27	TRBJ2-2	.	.	CASSLTGFYNGELFF	TGTGCCAGCAGTTTAACAGGGTTCTACAACGGGGAGCTGTTTTTT
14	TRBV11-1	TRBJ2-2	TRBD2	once	CASSSGRAVGELFF	TGTGCCAGCTCAAGCGGGAGGGCCGTCGGGGAGCTGTTTTTT
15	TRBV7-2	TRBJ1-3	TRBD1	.	CASSTRQGSGNTIYF	TGTGCCAGCAGCACCCGACAGGGTTCGGGAAACACCATATATTTT
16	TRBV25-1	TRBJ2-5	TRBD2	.	CASSARLLAGQETQYF	TGTGCCAGCAGTGCCCGACTCCTAGCGGGTCAAGAGACCCAGTACTTC
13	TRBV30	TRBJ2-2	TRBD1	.	CAWSPGGGGELFF	TGTGCCTGGAGTCCAGGGGGCGGCGGGGAGCTGTTTTTT
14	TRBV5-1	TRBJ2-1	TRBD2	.	CASSLAGDFNEQFF	TGCGCCAGCAGCTTAGCGGGGGATTTCAATGAGCAGTTCTTC